The 27 T cell receptor beta chains reported below all come from one sample, sequenced in a study of T cells in women clearing cervical HPV infection. The table came from immunoSEQ multiplex PCR; TCRdb's copy has only in-frame clones and leaves some out. This listing includes some 28,000 clones. Sample: blood buffy coat. Receptor source: a woman aged 18 to 69 with a cervical HPV16 infection that either progressed to CIN3+ or cleared (not recorded which).

On this clone: The read is 3 residues too short to cover the CDR3 end, so that end is filled in from the germline J gene. The gene calls are TRBV20-1 and TRBJ2-5; 9 bases fit TRBD2. The CDR3 consists of 16 residues. From germline, CDR1 is DFQATT and CDR2 SNEGSKA (reference sequence). The junction had 13 bases not matched to a gene; V was cut back by 6 bases and J by 2 bases. The DNA read from the CDR3 is TGCAGTGCCCCCTCCGGGGGTAGCGGGAGACAAGAGACC. Translating it yields CSAPSGGSGRQET. The complete CDR3 reads CSAPSGGSGRQETQYF.

Concerning this clone: The missing CDR3 end, 3 residues past where the read stops, is filled in from the germline J gene. The J gene is TRBJ1-1, the V gene TRBV10-3, with 7 bases matching TRBD1. The V gene end was trimmed by 3 bases and the J gene end by 5 bases; junction bases not matched to a gene: 6. The CDR3 runs to 14 residues. The germline V gene has CDR1 ENHRY and CDR2 SYGVKD. This CDR3 reads CAISDGQGGTEAFF. The part of the CDR3 DNA that was read is TGTGCCATCAGTGATGGGCAGGGGGGAACTGAA.

The part of the CDR3 DNA that was read is TGTGCCAGCAGCGTAGACGCGGGAGTATCCTACGAG. It codes for CASSVDAGVSYE. The whole CDR3 sequence is CASSVDAGVSYEQYF. The V gene is TRBV9, the J gene TRBJ2-7; TRBD2 aligns across 7 bases. The sequenced fragment ends 3 residues before the CDR3 boundary, so the rest is inferred from the germline J gene. Germline assignment: CDR1 SGDLS and CDR2 YYNGEE. V was clipped by 0 bases and J by 1 base; unmatched bases: 4. The CDR3 is 15 residues long.

As concerns this clone: The missing CDR3 end, 3 residues past where the read stops, is filled in from the germline J gene. The V call is TRBV19, the J call TRBJ2-7; possibly TRBD1 for D (6 bases). Trimming stripped 5 bases from V and 0 bases from J, with 14 bases between. The CDR3 is 15 residues long. Germline CDR1 reads LNHDA; CDR2 reads SQIVND (reference sequence). CDR3 amino acids: CASSPLGANSYEQYF. The CDR3 DNA, read in part, is TGTGCCAGTAGTCCCCTGGGGGCAAACTCCTACGAG.

Worth noting for this clone: The sequenced fragment ends 3 residues before the CDR3 boundary, so the rest is inferred from the germline J gene. The genes are TRBV7-2 and TRBJ1-2; D gene ambiguous. The CDR3 extends over 14 amino acids. CDR1 is SGHTA, CDR2 FQGNSA, per germline. The chain's CDR3 is CASSLSGIYGDYTF. CDR3 DNA (partial): TGTGCCAGCAGCTTAAGCGGGATTTACGGCGAC.

Turning to this clone: The CDR3 is cut off 3 residues early in the read; its end comes from the germline J gene. V and J are TRBV20-1 and TRBJ1-2, with TRBD1 matching over 8 bases. The CDR3 covers 14 residues. The junction had 5 bases not matched to a gene; V was cut back by 1 base and J by 4 bases. Per germline, CDR1 DFQATT and CDR2 SNEGSKA (reference sequence). The part of the CDR3 DNA that was read is TGCAGTGCTAGAGGAGACAGGGGCGTCTATGGC. It specifies CSARGDRGVYG. The whole CDR3 protein reads CSARGDRGVYGYTF.

Regarding this clone: A junction end diverges from the germline sequence, so it may reflect a read error. The sequenced fragment ends 3 residues before the CDR3 boundary, so the rest is inferred from the germline J gene. The chain combines TRBV7-7 with TRBJ2-7; 8 bases align to TRBD2. The CDR3 sequence is 18 residues long. Looked up from germline, CDR1 is SSHAT and CDR2 is FNYEAQ (reference sequence). The part of the CDR3 DNA that was read is TGTGCTAGCAGGTCGGCGGGGGGCGGGAGTCCCGATCTCTACGAG. Protein sequence: CASRSAGGGSPDLYE. The entire CDR3 sequence reads CASRSAGGGSPDLYEQYF.

As to this clone: With the read ending 3 residues before the CDR3 end, the germline J gene is used to fill in that end. The chain is built from TRBV20-1 and TRBJ1-2; D remains ambiguous. This CDR3 is 13 amino acids long. Per germline, CDR1 DFQATT and CDR2 SNEGSKA (reference sequence). CDR3 protein: CSARFSGQETYTF. CDR3 bases read: TGCAGTGCTAGATTTAGCGGCCAAGAGACC.

About this clone itself: The CDR3 end lies 3 residues beyond the end of the read and is filled in from the germline J gene. The V and J genes are TRBV7-3 and TRBJ1-1, with 8 bases aligning to TRBD1. The CDR3 is made up of 12 amino acids. CDR1 SGHTA and CDR2 FQGTGA come from the germline V gene. V lost 4 bases to trimming and J lost 7 bases; unmatched junction nucleotides: 2. CDR3 protein: CASSSDRGEAFF. CDR3 bases read: TGTGCCAGCAGCTCTGACAGGGGTGAA.

In regard to this clone: The sequence runs out 3 residues before the end of the CDR3; the remainder is reconstructed from the germline J gene. V is TRBV18 and J is TRBJ2-3; D possibly corresponds to TRBD1 (6 bases). From germline, CDR1 is KGHSH and CDR2 LQKENI. The CDR3 is 13 amino acids. CDR3 in amino acids: CASSGQQQETQYF. The CDR3 bases that were read are TGTGCCAGCTCTGGACAGCAACAAGAGACG.

Note on this clone: The read finishes 3 residues shy of the CDR3 end, and the germline J gene is used to complete it. V usage is TRBV20-1 and J usage is TRBJ2-1; TRBD2 aligns across 7 bases. The CDR3 contains 14 residues. J was trimmed by 4 bases and V by 4 bases; bases with no gene match: 7. Germline CDR1 reads DFQATT; CDR2 reads SNEGSKA (reference sequence). Partial CDR3 DNA: TGCAGTGCTACGCAGACTAGCTTATACAATGAG. Residues: CSATQTSLYNE. The CDR3 as a whole reads CSATQTSLYNEQFF.

As regards this clone: Read sequence stops 3 residues before the CDR3 end, and the germline J gene provides the missing end. The chain employs TRBV19 and TRBJ2-3, with D possibly TRBD2 on 7 matching bases. Germline V gene lookup returns CDR1 LNHDA and CDR2 SQIVND (reference sequence). V dropped 7 bases and J dropped 3 bases, with 23 bases sitting between them. This CDR3 region has 17 residues. Incomplete CDR3 DNA: TGTGCCAGTAATAACCCTCTACGGGGGGCTGGGACAGATACG. Translated: CASNNPLRGAGTDT. The full CDR3 reads CASNNPLRGAGTDTQYF.

Worth noting for this clone: Read data end 3 residues before the CDR3 end; the end is taken from the germline J gene. The V and J genes are TRBV19 and TRBJ2-2, with D possibly TRBD1 on 6 matching bases. CDR3 length equals 15 residues. The germline gives CDR1 LNHDA, CDR2 SQIVND (reference sequence). CDR3 bases read: TGTGCCAGTAGACCCCCAGGGGCAGAGGATGAAAAG. Translated, it gives CASRPPGAEDEK. The full-length CDR3 reads as CASRPPGAEDEKLFF.

Notes on this clone: The read comes to an end 3 residues before the CDR3 does, leaving the germline J gene to fill in the end. The chain links TRBV5-1 to TRBJ2-3; D not certain. The CDR3 has 15 amino acids. Germline CDR1 SGHRS, CDR2 YFSETQ. V dropped 4 bases and J dropped 0 bases, with 12 bases sitting between them. CDR3 DNA (partial): TGCGCCAGCAGCCCACCCGAGCGTAGCACAGATACG. Translated: CASSPPERSTDT. The whole CDR3 reads CASSPPERSTDTQYF.

On this clone: The CDR3 extends 3 residues past the end of the read, so its final part is completed from the germline J gene. The V call is TRBV20-1, the J call TRBJ2-1; D remains ambiguous. The CDR3 length is 15 residues. Per germline, CDR1 DFQATT and CDR2 SNEGSKA (reference sequence). V was cut by 0 bases and J by 8 bases, with 17 bases left in between. CDR3 sequence: CSARDPESPGHEQFF. The CDR3 bases that were read are TGCAGTGCTAGAGATCCTGAATCCCCAGGCCATGAG.

A word on this clone: Sequencing ends 3 residues short of the CDR3 end; the germline J gene provides the rest. The rearrangement joins TRBV6-2 or TRBV6-3 to TRBJ1-5, with D tentatively TRBD1 (6 bases). The germline gives CDR1 MNHEY, CDR2 SVGEGT. Trimming removed 8 bases at V and 0 bases at J, with 11 bases between. The CDR3 runs to 14 residues. CDR3 sequence: CASEAGVSNQPQHF. The CDR3 DNA, read in part, is TGTGCCAGCGAAGCAGGGGTTAGCAATCAGCCC.

Regarding this clone: The read comes to an end 3 residues before the CDR3 does, leaving the germline J gene to fill in the end. The chain combines TRBV18 with TRBJ1-5; D is uncertain. The CDR3 runs to 13 residues. V lost 2 bases and J 8 bases, leaving 10 bases between the germline ends. Looked up from germline, CDR1 is KGHSH and CDR2 is LQKENI. The DNA read from the CDR3 is TGTGCCAGCTCACCAGTACTAGGGAAGCCC. Protein sequence: CASSPVLGKP. The complete CDR3 reads CASSPVLGKPQHF. Drawing the rest from reference TRBV18 and TRBJ1-5, the complete variable domain is NAGVMQNPRHLVRRRGQEARLRCSPMKGHSHVYWYRQLPEEGLKFMVYLQKENIIDESGMPKERFSAEFPKEGPSILRIQQVVRGDSAAYFCASSPVLGKPQHFGDGTRLSIL.

As regards this clone: Sequencing ends 3 residues short of the CDR3 end; the germline J gene provides the rest. This chain uses TRBV29-1 with TRBJ2-1; D remains ambiguous. Germline loops: CDR1 SQVTM, CDR2 ANQGSEA. The V end lost 0 bases, the J end lost 0 bases, and 9 bases lay between the germline ends. The CDR3 is 15 amino acids. The part of the CDR3 DNA that was read is TGCAGCGTTGAAGATCCTCTAAGCTCCTACAATGAG. Translated: CSVEDPLSSYNE. In full, the CDR3 reads CSVEDPLSSYNEQFF.

With respect to this clone: The missing CDR3 end, 3 residues past where the read stops, is filled in from the germline J gene. The chain employs TRBV30 and TRBJ2-3; TRBD2 is a possible D gene (5 bases). This CDR3 has 12 amino acids. Germline assignment: CDR1 GTSNPN and CDR2 SVGIG (reference sequence). The DNA read from the CDR3 is TGTGCCTGGACCCCCGGGGTGGAGACG. It specifies CAWTPGVET. The whole CDR3 sequence is CAWTPGVETQYF.

Details on this clone: The read terminates 3 residues ahead of where the CDR3 ends, so the germline J gene completes it. The chain joins TRBV7-3 to TRBJ2-3; TRBD1 matches 7 bases. The CDR3 runs 13 residues. The V gene's germline CDR1 is SGHTA and CDR2 FQGTGA. CDR3 bases read: TGTGCCAGCAGCCCGGGACAGCAAGAGACG. It yields the protein CASSPGQQET. The CDR3, in full, reads CASSPGQQETQYF.

On this clone itself: The read ends 3 residues early relative to the CDR3; the germline J gene fills the gap. J is TRBJ1-2 and V is TRBV20-1; D perhaps matches TRBD1 (5 bases). The CDR3 has 12 residues. Trimming cost V 2 bases and J 4 bases, with 8 bases left between them. CDR1 DFQATT and CDR2 SNEGSKA come from the germline V gene (reference sequence). This chain's CDR3 is CSARSGIYGYTF. Incomplete CDR3 DNA: TGCAGTGCTAGATCAGGGATCTATGGC.

This clone is called medium-sized based on its frequency. The read gets to within 3 residues of the CDR3 end, and the germline J gene fills in the rest. The rearrangement uses TRBV6-1 and TRBJ2-7; TRBD1 matches at 7 bases. The germline V gene has CDR1 MNHNS and CDR2 SASEGT. The junction had 4 bases not matched to a gene; V was cut back by 3 bases and J by 5 bases. The CDR3 is made up of 13 amino acids. The CDR3 region is CASSERQGHEQYF. The CDR3 bases that were read are TGTGCCAGCAGTGAGAGACAGGGCCACGAG.

With respect to this clone: The read ends 3 residues shy of where the CDR3 ends; the end is completed using the germline J gene. The rearrangement joins TRBV12-3 or TRBV12-4 to TRBJ2-7; 9 bases map to TRBD2. With 5 bases clipped from V and 2 bases from J, the junction kept 1 base outside the gene matches. CDR3 length: 13 amino acids. The CDR3 bases that were read are TGTGCCAGCAGTAGCGGGGGGACCTACGAG. It yields the protein CASSSGGTYE. The whole CDR3 protein reads CASSSGGTYEQYF.

With respect to this clone: Read sequence stops 3 residues before the CDR3 end, and the germline J gene provides the missing end. The V and J genes are TRBV19 and TRBJ2-3; tentative D call: TRBD1 (6 bases). Germline values: CDR1 LNHDA, CDR2 SQIVND (reference sequence). Trimming removed 5 bases from V and 2 bases from J, with 20 bases in between. This CDR3 is 17 amino acids long. The CDR3: CASSSHRVNFNTDTQYF. The covered CDR3 bases are TGTGCCAGTAGTTCCCACAGGGTTAACTTCAACACAGATACG.

Remarks on this clone: The read ends 3 residues before the CDR3 terminus; that terminus is restored from the germline J gene. The V and J genes are TRBV29-1 and TRBJ2-2; 8 nucleotides match TRBD2. The J segment lost 4 bases and the V segment lost 4 bases, leaving 8 bases of the junction unmatched. CDR1 is SQVTM and CDR2 is ANQGSEA in the germline V gene. The CDR3 runs 15 residues. CDR3 protein: CSVAPGGGGTGELFF. CDR3 DNA, as far as it was read: TGCAGCGTTGCACCGGGAGGGGGGGGCACCGGGGAG.

Remarks on this clone: The read is 3 residues too short to cover the CDR3 end, so that end is filled in from the germline J gene. The chain uses TRBV19 and TRBJ1-2, with D possibly matching TRBD1 (6 bases). This CDR3 region has 15 residues. Germline-derived CDR1 and CDR2 are LNHDA and SQIVND (reference sequence). Partial CDR3 DNA: TGTGCCAGTAGTATAGTGGGGGCCGGGATATACGAC. Amino acid sequence: CASSIVGAGIYD. The whole CDR3 sequence is CASSIVGAGIYDYTF.

The CDR3 DNA, read in part, is TGTGCCACCAGCAGAGATTGGGCGGAGCGGAATGAG. Amino acid sequence: CATSRDWAERNE. The whole CDR3 sequence is CATSRDWAERNEQFF. The rearrangement joins TRBV15 to TRBJ2-1; D is perhaps TRBD2 (5 bases). Read data end 3 residues before the CDR3 end; the end is taken from the germline J gene. The CDR3 runs 15 residues. Germline V gene lookup returns CDR1 LNHNV and CDR2 YYDKDF (reference sequence). Between the trimmed V and J ends, which lost 0 bases and 7 bases, there was a span of 13 bases.